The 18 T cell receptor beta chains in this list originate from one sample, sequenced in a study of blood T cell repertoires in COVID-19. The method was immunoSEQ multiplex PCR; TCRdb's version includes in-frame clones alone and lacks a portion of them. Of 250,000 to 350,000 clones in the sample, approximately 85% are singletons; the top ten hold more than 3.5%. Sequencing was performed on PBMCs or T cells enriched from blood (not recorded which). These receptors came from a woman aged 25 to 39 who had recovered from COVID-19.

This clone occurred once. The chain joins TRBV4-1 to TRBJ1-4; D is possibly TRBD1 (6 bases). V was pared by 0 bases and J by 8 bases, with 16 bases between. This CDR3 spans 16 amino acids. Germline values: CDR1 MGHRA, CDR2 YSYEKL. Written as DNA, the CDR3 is TGCGCCAGCAGCCAAGATCTCTTGACAGGTTCCGAAAAACTGTTTTTT. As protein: CASSQDLLTGSEKLFF.

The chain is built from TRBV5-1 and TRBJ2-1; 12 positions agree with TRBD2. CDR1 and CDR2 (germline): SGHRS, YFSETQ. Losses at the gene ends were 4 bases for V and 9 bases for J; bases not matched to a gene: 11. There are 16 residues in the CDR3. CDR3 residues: CASSTTSGRGRGEQFF. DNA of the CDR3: TGCGCCAGCAGCACGACTAGCGGGAGAGGAAGGGGTGAGCAGTTCTTC.

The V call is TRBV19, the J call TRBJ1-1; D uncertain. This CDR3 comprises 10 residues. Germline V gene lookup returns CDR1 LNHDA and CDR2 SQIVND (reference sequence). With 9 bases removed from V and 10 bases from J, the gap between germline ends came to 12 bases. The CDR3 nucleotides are TGTGCCAGCCCCCCCTATGTAGCTTTCTTT. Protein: CASPPYVAFF. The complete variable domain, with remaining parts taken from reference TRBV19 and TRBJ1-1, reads DGGITQSPKYLFRKEGQNVTLSCEQNLNHDAMYWYRQDPGQGLRLIYYSQIVNDFQKGDIAEGYSVSREKKESFPLTVTSAQKNPTAFYLCASPPYVAFFGQGTRLTVV.

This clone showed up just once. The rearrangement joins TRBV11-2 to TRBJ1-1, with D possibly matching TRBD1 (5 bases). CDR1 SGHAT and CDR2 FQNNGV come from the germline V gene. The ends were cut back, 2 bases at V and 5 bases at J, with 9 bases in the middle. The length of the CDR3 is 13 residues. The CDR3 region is CASSLTQGTEAFF. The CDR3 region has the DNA TGTGCCAGCAGCTTAACCCAGGGTACTGAAGCTTTCTTT.

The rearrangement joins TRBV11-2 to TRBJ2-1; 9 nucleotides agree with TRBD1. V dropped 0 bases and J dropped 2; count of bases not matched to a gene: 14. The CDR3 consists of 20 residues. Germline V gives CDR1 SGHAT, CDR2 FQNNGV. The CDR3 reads CASSLDRPWTGVVAYNEQFF. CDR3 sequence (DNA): TGTGCCAGCAGCTTAGATCGCCCTTGGACAGGGGTGGTGGCCTACAATGAGCAGTTCTTC.

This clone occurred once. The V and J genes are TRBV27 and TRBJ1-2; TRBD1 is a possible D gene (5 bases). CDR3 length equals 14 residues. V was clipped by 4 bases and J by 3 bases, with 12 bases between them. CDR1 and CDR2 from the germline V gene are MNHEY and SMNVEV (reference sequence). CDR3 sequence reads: CASSSAGGDYGYTF. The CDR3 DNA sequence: TGTGCCAGCAGTTCGGCCGGAGGGGACTATGGCTACACCTTC.

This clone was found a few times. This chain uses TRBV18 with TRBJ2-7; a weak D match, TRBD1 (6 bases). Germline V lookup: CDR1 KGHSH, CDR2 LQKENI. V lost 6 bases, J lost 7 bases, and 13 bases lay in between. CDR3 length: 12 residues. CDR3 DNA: TGTGCCAGCTCCCTCAGGGGTCTTGAGCAGTACTTC. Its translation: CASSLRGLEQYF.

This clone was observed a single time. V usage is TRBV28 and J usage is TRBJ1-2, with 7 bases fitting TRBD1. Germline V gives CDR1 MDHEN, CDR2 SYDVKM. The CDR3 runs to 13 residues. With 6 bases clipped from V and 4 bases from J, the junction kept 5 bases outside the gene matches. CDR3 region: CASRLGQVYGYTF. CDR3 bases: TGTGCCAGCAGACTCGGACAGGTCTATGGCTACACCTTC.

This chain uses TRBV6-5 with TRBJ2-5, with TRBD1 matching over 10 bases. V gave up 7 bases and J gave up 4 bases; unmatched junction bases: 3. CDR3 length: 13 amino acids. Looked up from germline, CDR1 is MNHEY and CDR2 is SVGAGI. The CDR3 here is CASTWTGGETQYF. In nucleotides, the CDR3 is TGTGCCAGCACCTGGACAGGGGGAGAGACCCAGTACTTC.

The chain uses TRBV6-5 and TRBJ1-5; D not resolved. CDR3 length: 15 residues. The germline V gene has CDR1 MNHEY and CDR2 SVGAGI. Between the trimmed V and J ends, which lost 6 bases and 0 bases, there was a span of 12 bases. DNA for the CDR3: TGTGCCAGCAGGATGGGAGTCCTTAGCAATCAGCCCCAGCATTTT. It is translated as CASRMGVLSNQPQHF.

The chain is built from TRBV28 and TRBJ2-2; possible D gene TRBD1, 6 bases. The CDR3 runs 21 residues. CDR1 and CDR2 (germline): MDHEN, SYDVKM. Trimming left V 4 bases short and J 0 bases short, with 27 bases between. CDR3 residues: CASSSNSGRGRGPPNTGELFF. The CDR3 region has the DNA TGTGCCAGCAGTTCCAACAGTGGCAGGGGTCGTGGTCCTCCGAACACCGGGGAGCTGTTTTTT.

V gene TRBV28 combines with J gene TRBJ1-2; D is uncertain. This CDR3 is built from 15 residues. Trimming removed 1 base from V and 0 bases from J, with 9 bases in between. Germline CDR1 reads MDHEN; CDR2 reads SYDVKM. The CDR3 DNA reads TGTGCCAGCAGTTTATTCCGGGGATCTAACTATGGCTACACCTTC. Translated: CASSLFRGSNYGYTF.

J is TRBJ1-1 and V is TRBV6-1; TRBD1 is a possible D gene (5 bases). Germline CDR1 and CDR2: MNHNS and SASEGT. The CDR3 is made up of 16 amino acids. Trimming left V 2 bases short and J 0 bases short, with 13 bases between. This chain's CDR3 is CASSEWQGSLNTEAFF. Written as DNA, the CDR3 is TGTGCCAGCAGTGAATGGCAGGGATCCTTGAACACTGAAGCTTTCTTT.

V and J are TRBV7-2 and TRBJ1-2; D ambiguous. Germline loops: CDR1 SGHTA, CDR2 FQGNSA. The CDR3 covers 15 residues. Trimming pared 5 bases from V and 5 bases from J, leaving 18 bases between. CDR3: CASSLGRSESYGYTF. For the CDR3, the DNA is TGTGCCAGCAGCCTAGGTCGCAGTGAATCATATGGCTACACCTTC.

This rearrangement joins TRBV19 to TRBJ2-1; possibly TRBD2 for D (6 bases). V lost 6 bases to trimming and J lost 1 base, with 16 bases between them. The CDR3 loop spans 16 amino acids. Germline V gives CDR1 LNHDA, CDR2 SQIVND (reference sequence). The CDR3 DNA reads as TGTGCCAGTAGGGGGGTAGCGGCCACTTCCTACAATGAGCAGTTCTTC. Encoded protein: CASRGVAATSYNEQFF.

The CDR3 protein is CAWGAGGWRPNSPLHF. CDR3 DNA sequence: TGTGCCTGGGGCGCAGGGGGCTGGAGGCCCAATTCACCCCTCCACTTT. V gene TRBV30 combines with J gene TRBJ1-6; TRBD1 aligns across 8 bases. Losses at the gene ends were 5 bases for V and 7 bases for J; bases not matched to a gene: 13. Germline V lookup: CDR1 GTSNPN, CDR2 SVGIG (reference sequence). CDR3 size: 16 residues.

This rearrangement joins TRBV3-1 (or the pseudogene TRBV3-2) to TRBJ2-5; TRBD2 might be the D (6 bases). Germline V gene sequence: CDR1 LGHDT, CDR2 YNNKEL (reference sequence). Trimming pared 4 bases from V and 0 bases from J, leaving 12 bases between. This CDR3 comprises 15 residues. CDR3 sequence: CASSPGGTYQETQYF. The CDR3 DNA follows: TGTGCCAGCAGCCCTGGGGGGACTTACCAAGAGACCCAGTACTTC.

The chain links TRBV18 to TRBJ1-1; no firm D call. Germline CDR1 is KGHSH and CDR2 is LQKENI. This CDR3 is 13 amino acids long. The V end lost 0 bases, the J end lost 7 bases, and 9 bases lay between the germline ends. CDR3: CASSPPIVSEAFF. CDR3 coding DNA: TGTGCCAGCTCACCACCTATTGTTAGTGAAGCTTTCTTT.